This T cell receptor beta chain comes out of a study of early T cells in non-severe SARS-CoV-2 infection. General study results and limits: There was a bias toward anti-spike CD8 responses in VDJdb matching, which missed private and CD4 specificities.

Trimming left V 3 bases short and J 7 bases short, with 15 bases between. Germline assignment: CDR1 SGDLS and CDR2 YYNGEE. This CDR3 spans 14 amino acids. Each cDNA molecule carried a unique molecular identifier. Each CDR3 protein gets one entry after TCRdb re-called the 5' RACE reads with MiXCR. The sample lists 55,000 to 75,000 distinct CDR3 sequences, 12% occurring once. This clonotype came up many times. Its cognate antigen is unknown. The V gene is TRBV9, the J gene TRBJ2-3; D gene ambiguous. The sequence was collected from an adult who was a healthcare worker with PCR-confirmed SARS-CoV-2 infection or an uninfected control (not recorded which). The sequenced material came from whole blood. Here the CDR3 reads CASSAQTTPYTQYF. The CDR3 coding sequence is TGTGCCAGCAGCGCTCAGACCACTCCTTATACGCAGTATTTT.